Shown below are 21 T cell receptor beta chains from a single sample sequenced in a study of spatial heterogeneity in lung cancer. MiXCR, run by TCRdb on the 5' RACE reads, gives a single entry per CDR3 protein. In the table there are around 92,000 distinct CDR3 sequences, less than 15% of which are singletons. Time point indicated: sample taken at primary tumor resection. Whole RNA obtained from tumor, nontumor lung or frozen PBMC underwent sequencing without sorting. Here the sequenced sample was PBMCs, taken at surgery. These receptors were taken from a male donor with early-stage non-small cell lung cancer.

V is TRBV7-9 and J is TRBJ2-3; TRBD2 aligns across 10 bases. Germline lookup yields CDR1 SEHNR and CDR2 FQNEAQ (reference sequence). The CDR3 extends over 16 amino acids. V trimming: 4 bases; J trimming: 6 bases; junction bases outside the gene matches: 10. The CDR3 region is CASSSREREGQDTQYF. The CDR3 nucleotides are TGTGCCAGCAGCTCCCGTGAGCGGGAGGGCCAGGATACGCAGTATTTT.

The table lists this clonotype with a few counts. The chain combines TRBV29-1 with TRBJ1-6; no clear D. Trimming stripped 5 bases from V and 7 bases from J, with 15 bases between. Germline assignment: CDR1 SQVTM and CDR2 ANQGSEA. The CDR3 extends over 14 amino acids. CDR3 DNA: TGCAGCGTTTTGAGTGGCGGCTTAAATTCACCCCTCCACTTT. It yields the protein CSVLSGGLNSPLHF.

V is TRBV7-2 and J is TRBJ2-7, with 11 bases matching TRBD2. The germline gives CDR1 SGHTA, CDR2 FQGNSA. CDR3 length: 14 amino acids. Losses at the gene ends were 5 bases for V and 4 bases for J; bases not matched to a gene: 4. The CDR3 region has the DNA TGTGCCAGCAGCCCACGACTAGCGGGGTACGAGCAGTACTTC. The encoded protein is CASSPRLAGYEQYF.

The rearrangement joins TRBV6-5 to TRBJ1-3; D remains unclear. V was clipped by 5 bases and J by 0 bases, with 8 bases between them. CDR1 and CDR2 from the germline V gene are MNHEY and SVGAGI. The CDR3 has 14 amino acids. The CDR3 here is CASSEGNSGNTIYF. CDR3 sequence (DNA): TGTGCCAGCAGTGAAGGGAACTCTGGAAACACCATATATTTT.

This clonotype was recorded a few times. The chain has TRBV24-1 and TRBJ2-3; TRBD1 might be the D (5 bases). V lost 2 bases and J 3 bases, leaving 11 bases between the germline ends. The CDR3 has 15 amino acids. Per the germline V gene, CDR1 is KGHDR and CDR2 is SFDVKD. In nucleotides, the CDR3 is TGTGCCACCAGTGATTGGTCGCAGGGAACAGATACGCAGTATTTT. Its translation: CATSDWSQGTDTQYF.

The rearrangement uses TRBV6-2 or TRBV6-3 and TRBJ2-1; TRBD2 matches 7 bases. Trimming took 4 bases from V and 1 from J; bases not matched to a gene: 10. Germline V gene sequence: CDR1 MNHEY, CDR2 SVGEGT. The CDR3 has 17 residues. The CDR3 loop reads CASSSRSREWSYNEQFF. CDR3 nucleotide sequence: TGTGCCAGCAGTTCTCGGTCGCGGGAGTGGTCCTACAATGAGCAGTTCTTC.

The chain uses TRBV12-3 or TRBV12-4 and TRBJ2-1; a possible D gene is TRBD2 (6 bases). V was cut by 4 bases and J by 5 bases, with 18 bases left in between. The CDR3 has 16 residues. CDR3 in amino acids: CASSSTRVHSHNEQFF. The CDR3 DNA reads as TGTGCCAGCAGTTCGACTAGAGTCCATAGCCACAATGAGCAGTTCTTC.

This clonotype turned up a few times. The CDR3 here is CASSSNSNQPQHF. The DNA of the CDR3 is TGTGCCAGCAGCTCCAATAGCAATCAGCCCCAGCATTTT. The V gene is TRBV7-9, the J gene TRBJ1-5; D unresolved. The CDR3 is made up of 13 amino acids. Deletions cut 4 bases from V and 0 bases from J, with 4 bases between. Germline V gives CDR1 SEHNR, CDR2 FQNEAQ (reference sequence).

This clonotype was seen many times. The chain recombines TRBV11-2 with TRBJ1-2, with 9 bases identical to TRBD1. CDR3 length: 14 residues. The germline V gene has CDR1 SGHAT and CDR2 FQNNGV. The V segment lost 5 bases and the J segment 1 base; nucleotides outside the gene matches: 2. The CDR3, as DNA: TGTGCCAGCAGCCGGGACAGGGTTAACTATGGCTACACCTTC. It specifies CASSRDRVNYGYTF.

This clonotype showed up just a few times. The chain has TRBV29-1 and TRBJ2-7, with D maybe TRBD1 (7 bases). Trimming shortened V by 3 bases and J by 3 bases, and 15 bases separated the two germline ends. The length of the CDR3 is 14 residues. Germline V lookup: CDR1 SQVTM, CDR2 ANQGSEA. This CDR3 reads CSVEWNRGGYEQYF. The DNA of the CDR3 is TGCAGCGTTGAGTGGAACAGGGGAGGCTACGAGCAGTACTTC.

Regarding this clonotype: One junction end does not reproduce the germline sequence, and a read error may be involved. The CDR3 DNA reads as TGCGCCAGCAGCCAAGATCGGCTAGCGGGAGAGCGCAATGGGCAGTTCTTC. Its translation: CASSQDRLAGERNGQFF. The chain links TRBV4-3 to TRBJ2-1, with TRBD2 identical over 10 bases. Germline assignment: CDR1 LGHNA and CDR2 YSLEER. The CDR3 sequence is 17 residues long.

The table lists this clonotype with many counts. V gene TRBV4-2 combines with J gene TRBJ2-1; 13 bases agree with TRBD2. V lost 0 bases, J lost 12 bases, and 11 bases stayed unmatched. Germline CDR1 reads LGHNA; CDR2 reads YNFKEQ. The CDR3 runs to 17 residues. In nucleotides, the CDR3 is TGTGCCAGCAGCCAAGAGAGACTAGCGGGAGGCCTCGAAGGGCAGTTCTTC. Residues: CASSQERLAGGLEGQFF.

This clonotype came up many times. V and J are TRBV7-6 and TRBJ2-7; D is tentatively TRBD1 or TRBD2 (5 bases each). Germline CDR1 and CDR2: SGHVS and FNYEAQ. The CDR3 runs 14 residues. Trimming shortened V by 5 bases and J by 2 bases, and 13 bases separated the two germline ends. CDR3 DNA sequence: TGTGCCAGCAGCCCCCGGGACGGAGCCTACGAGCAGTACTTC. This sequence encodes CASSPRDGAYEQYF.

This clonotype was detected only a few times. V gene TRBV27 combines with J gene TRBJ2-1; 7 bases line up with TRBD1. CDR1 and CDR2 (germline): MNHEY, SMNVEV (reference sequence). The CDR3 runs 13 residues. V was pared by 3 bases and J by 4 bases, with 0 bases of the junction left unmatched. The CDR3, as DNA: TGTGCCAGCAGTTTGGACAGGTACAATGAGCAGTTCTTC. Encoded protein: CASSLDRYNEQFF.

The gene calls are TRBV5-8 and TRBJ1-5; D gene ambiguous. Deletions cut 3 bases from V and 1 base from J, with 5 bases between. CDR3 length: 13 residues. Germline V gene data show CDR1 as SGHTS and CDR2 as YDEGEE. The CDR3 loop is CASSSWSNQPQHF. CDR3 DNA sequence: TGTGCCAGCAGCTCTTGGAGCAATCAGCCCCAGCATTTT.

The sample holds many counts of this clonotype. This chain joins TRBV5-5 and TRBJ2-7; D is unclear. From germline, CDR1 is SGHKS and CDR2 YYEKEE (reference sequence). Trimming stripped 1 base from V and 3 bases from J, with 8 bases between. The CDR3 is 13 amino acids. The CDR3 DNA reads as TGTGCCAGCAGCTTGACCACTTACTACGAGCAGTACTTC. It yields the protein CASSLTTYYEQYF.

This clonotype was observed a few times. The chain joins TRBV30 to TRBJ1-4; no clear D. This CDR3 comprises 14 residues. Germline CDR1 GTSNPN, CDR2 SVGIG (reference sequence). The V end lost 7 bases, the J end lost 4 bases, and 16 bases lay between the germline ends. In DNA form, the CDR3 reads TGTGCCTTCGCCGGTATCGGAAGTAATGAAAAACTGTTTTTT. It translates to CAFAGIGSNEKLFF.

This chain joins TRBV11-2 and TRBJ1-6; the D is unclear. Per germline, CDR1 SGHAT and CDR2 FQNNGV. V lost 5 bases and J lost 9, with 14 bases in between. This CDR3 is built from 14 residues. The CDR3 DNA reads as TGTGCCAGCAGCCCCAGGACGGCCAGTTCACCCCTCCACTTT. It translates to CASSPRTASSPLHF.

About this clonotype itself: Its ends do not fully match the called genes, so a read error is possible. CDR3 amino acids: CASSLGLGRDTQYF. The DNA of the CDR3 is TGTGCTAGCAGCTTGGGACTAGGAAGAGATACGCAGTATTTT. V is TRBV7-7 and J is TRBJ2-3, with 8 bases aligning to TRBD2. The CDR3 loop spans 14 amino acids. Germline CDR1 SSHAT, CDR2 FNYEAQ (reference sequence). The whole variable domain, remainder taken from reference TRBV7-7 and TRBJ2-3, is GAGVSQSPRYKVTKRGQDVTLRCDPISSHATLYWYQQALGQGPEFLTYFNYEAQPDKSGLPSDRFSAERPEGSISTLTIQRTEQRDSAMYRCASSLGLGRDTQYFGPGTRLTVL.

The chain joins TRBV29-1 to TRBJ2-7, with 7 bases lining up with TRBD2. Germline values: CDR1 SQVTM, CDR2 ANQGSEA. V was pared by 1 base and J by 1 base, with 4 bases of the junction left unmatched. This CDR3 spans 14 amino acids. CDR3 nucleotide sequence: TGCAGCGTTGAAGCTAGCGGCCTGTCCTACGAGCAGTACTTC. Encoded protein: CSVEASGLSYEQYF.

The rearrangement joins TRBV5-1 to TRBJ2-3; D unresolved. Germline V gene sequence: CDR1 SGHRS, CDR2 YFSETQ. The ends were cut back, 0 bases at V and 3 bases at J, with 11 bases in the middle. The CDR3 contains 15 residues. For the CDR3, the DNA is TGCGCCAGCAGCTTGGAGGCCTCTACGACAGATACGCAGTATTTT. Residues: CASSLEASTTDTQYF.